This T cell receptor beta chain was captured in a study of cytomegalovirus exposure and HLA in healthy donors. Overall study findings and caveats: Later analysis found that TCR beta chains associated with HLA were more clonally expanded than other, equally common chains. Confirmation was obtained in vitro that a few CMV-associated chains are specific for CMV antigens. A later analysis associated under 20,000 TCR beta sequences with HLA alleles at a 0.05 false discovery rate. A prior analysis recorded that most TCR beta V segments were productive about 90% or about 30% of the time.

This CDR3 has 14 residues. The V end was cut by 2 bases, the J end by 3 bases, with 9 bases between. Germline V gene lookup returns CDR1 SGHRS and CDR2 YFSETQ. The PCR made use of 60 Vbeta and 13 Jbeta primers. Profiling relied on immunoSEQ multiplex PCR, and the TCRdb table lists in-frame clones only, not all of them. The repertoire table contains around 150,000 clones. As regards this clone: The antigen is not known.

The sequencing sample was made of PBMCs. The TCR comes from a woman aged 55-70 years in good health and CMV-seronegative. V usage is TRBV5-1 and J usage is TRBJ1-5; D is possibly TRBD1 (6 bases). This CDR3 is CASSLQGLNQPQHF. The CDR3 coding sequence is TGCGCCAGCAGCTTACAGGGTCTCAATCAGCCCCAGCATTTT.